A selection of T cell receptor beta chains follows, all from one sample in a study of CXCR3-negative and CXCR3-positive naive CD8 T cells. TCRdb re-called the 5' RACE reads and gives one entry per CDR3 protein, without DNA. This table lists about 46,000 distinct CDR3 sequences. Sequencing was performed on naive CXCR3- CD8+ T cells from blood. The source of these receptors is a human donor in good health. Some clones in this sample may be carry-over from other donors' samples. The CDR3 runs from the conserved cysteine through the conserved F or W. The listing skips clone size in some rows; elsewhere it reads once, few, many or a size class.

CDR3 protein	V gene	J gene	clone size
CASSYSARDRVYF	TRBV6-2/TRBV6-3	TRBJ2-7	NA
CAIINDAGGANPYEQYF	TRBV10-3	TRBJ2-7	medium-sized
CSASRGAGSGANVLTF	TRBV20-1	TRBJ2-6	NA
CASSQYSTVNTEAFF	TRBV4-2	TRBJ1-1	NA
CASSLGWRVPYNEQFF	TRBV7-3	TRBJ2-1	NA
CSVEDRGTDHNEQFF	TRBV29-1	TRBJ2-1	NA
CASSTLDRGSNTEAFF	TRBV25-1	TRBJ1-1	NA
CASTGGGDTEAFF	TRBV12-3/TRBV12-4	TRBJ1-1	NA
CASSSGIITGDEQYF	TRBV7-2	TRBJ2-7	NA
CASSQMNGLAEGELFF	TRBV7-2	TRBJ2-2	NA
CASRFMSSYNEQFF	TRBV7-9	TRBJ2-1	NA
CASSYSKGTGELFF	TRBV6-6	TRBJ2-2	NA
CASRPRLAGYEQYF	TRBV28	TRBJ2-7	NA
CASSYSTGAATGELFF	TRBV6-5	TRBJ2-2	NA
CATSRDRAATDTQYF	TRBV15	TRBJ2-3	NA
CSVARDRGRLEQYF	TRBV29-1	TRBJ2-7	NA
CSAYRDRVSYEQYF	TRBV20-1	TRBJ2-7	NA
CASSSDRDAGSGANVLTF	TRBV27	TRBJ2-6	NA
CASRPGGLGNEKLFF	TRBV7-2	TRBJ1-4	NA
CNAEKESNTEAFF	TRBV20-1	TRBJ1-1	NA
CASSLREYNEQFF	TRBV28	TRBJ2-1	NA
CASSSSHSSYEQYF	TRBV11-2	TRBJ2-7	NA
CASSLPMGRGLYF	TRBV27	TRBJ2-3	NA
CATSRYRLPTDTQYF	TRBV15	TRBJ2-3	NA
CSARNSGRENEQFF	TRBV20-1	TRBJ2-1	NA
CASSLWRQETQYF	TRBV11-2	TRBJ2-5	medium-sized